This entry features one T cell receptor (beta chain) sequence. Its antigen is undetermined. The record originates from a study of Graves' ophthalmopathy and Graves' hyperthyroidism. About the study: The authors collected peripheral blood at initial diagnosis, before any treatment.

As diagnostic evidence, clinical symptoms, serum thyroxine, TRAb, thyroid ultrasound and orbital computed tomography were relied upon. The CDR3 contains 13 residues. The V end lost 0 bases, the J end lost 5 bases, and 7 bases lay between the germline ends. Germline V CDR1 and CDR2: MGHRA, YSYEKL. Study-wide results and limits: Thyroid clonotypes that were expanded above 0.001 frequency mostly also appeared in blood.

The TCR beta CDR3 regions underwent amplification from RNA transcripts. HTBI primers were employed in first-round RT-PCR, then a second-round multiplex PCR followed. TCRdb itself ran the multiplex PCR reads through MiXCR, one entry per CDR3 protein. The table includes around 600,000 distinct CDR3 sequences, roughly 41% detected once. This chain connects TRBV4-1 to TRBJ1-1, with no clear D. What was sequenced was peripheral blood. This TCR was sampled from an adult man with Graves' ophthalmopathy. CDR3: CASSQDSGTEAFF. The CDR3 DNA follows: TGCGCCAGCAGCCAAGATTCGGGGACTGAAGCTTTCTTT.